This is a list of T cell receptor beta chains from one sample in a study of response to subunit inactivated influenza vaccine. One entry per CDR3 protein results from TCRdb running MiXCR on the RT-PCR reads. The table lists some 800,000 distinct CDR3 sequences, over 20% of them singletons, with 10% in the top ten. The sequenced sample was PBMCs from blood, obtained roughly 5 days after vaccination. These receptors all come from a man aged 50-59 years who received an inactivated influenza vaccine. Both conserved end residues are part of each CDR3. The order of the fields is J gene, clone size, D gene, CDR3 length, V gene, CDR3 DNA, CDR3 protein. D genes are given only for firm matches. Size values are once, few and many counts, or a class for expanded clones, and some rows have none.

j_gene: TRBJ2-4; abundance: few; d_gene: TRBD1; len: 15; v_gene: TRBV12-3/TRBV12-4; CDR3nt: TGTGCCAGCAGTTTCGGACAGGGTGGAAGTAACATTCAGTACTTC; CDR3aa: CASSFGQGGSNIQYF
j_gene: TRBJ2-1; abundance: -; d_gene: -; len: 15; v_gene: TRBV20-1; CDR3nt: TGCAGTGCTACCATGACTAGTGGGAGTTACAATGAGCAGTTCTTC; CDR3aa: CSATMTSGSYNEQFF
j_gene: TRBJ2-3; abundance: -; d_gene: TRBD2; len: 16; v_gene: TRBV14; CDR3nt: TGTGCCAGCAGTTATAGACTAGCGGGGGCCACAGATACGCAGTATTTT; CDR3aa: CASSYRLAGATDTQYF
j_gene: TRBJ2-1; abundance: few; d_gene: -; len: 13; v_gene: TRBV6-2/TRBV6-3; CDR3nt: TGTGCCACGACGGACTATACCTACAATGAGCAGTTCTTC; CDR3aa: CATTDYTYNEQFF
j_gene: TRBJ1-1; abundance: few; d_gene: -; len: 14; v_gene: TRBV20-1; CDR3nt: TGCAGTGCTAGAGATAATCGGAGGGGGGATGAAGCTTTCTTT; CDR3aa: CSARDNRRGDEAFF
j_gene: TRBJ2-2; abundance: few; d_gene: -; len: 14; v_gene: TRBV5-6; CDR3nt: TGTGCCAGCAGCTTTTGGGGGCAAAGCGGGGAGCTGTTTTTT; CDR3aa: CASSFWGQSGELFF
j_gene: TRBJ1-1; abundance: few; d_gene: TRBD1; len: 12; v_gene: TRBV6-6; CDR3nt: TGTGCCAGCAGTTACGAGGACAGGGAAGCTTTCTTT; CDR3aa: CASSYEDREAFF
j_gene: TRBJ2-3; abundance: many; d_gene: -; len: 11; v_gene: TRBV5-6; CDR3nt: TGTGCCAGCAGCTTGGAGGGGCTCCGGTATTTT; CDR3aa: CASSLEGLRYF
j_gene: TRBJ2-2; abundance: -; d_gene: -; len: 15; v_gene: TRBV6-5; CDR3nt: TGTGCCAGCAGTTACGCCCCCACGAACACCGGGGAGCTGTTTTTT; CDR3aa: CASSYAPTNTGELFF
j_gene: TRBJ2-3; abundance: -; d_gene: TRBD2; len: 18; v_gene: TRBV7-6; CDR3nt: TGTGCCAGCAGCTTTGGACTAGCGGGAGAAATTTCCACAGATACGCAGTATTTT; CDR3aa: CASSFGLAGEISTDTQYF
j_gene: TRBJ2-3; abundance: few; d_gene: -; len: 17; v_gene: TRBV12-3/TRBV12-4; CDR3nt: TGTGCCAGCAGTCCTGGGGCGGGGAGACAGGGTGCAGATACGCAGTATTTT; CDR3aa: CASSPGAGRQGADTQYF
j_gene: TRBJ2-7; abundance: -; d_gene: TRBD2; len: 15; v_gene: TRBV11-2; CDR3nt: TGTGCCAGCAGCAGAGACGGGACTAGCGCCTACGAGCAGTACTTC; CDR3aa: CASSRDGTSAYEQYF
j_gene: TRBJ1-5; abundance: -; d_gene: TRBD1; len: 15; v_gene: TRBV4-1; CDR3nt: TGCGCCAGCAGCTATGACAGGGGAAACAATCAGCCCCAGCATTTT; CDR3aa: CASSYDRGNNQPQHF
j_gene: TRBJ2-3; abundance: -; d_gene: -; len: 15; v_gene: TRBV18; CDR3nt: TGTGCCAGCTCACCAGCGTCGCCCCGGGGCGATACGCAGTATTTT; CDR3aa: CASSPASPRGDTQYF
j_gene: TRBJ2-1; abundance: -; d_gene: -; len: 10; v_gene: TRBV21-1; CDR3nt: TGTACTCCTAGCTACAATGAGCAGTTCTTC; CDR3aa: CTPSYNEQFF
j_gene: TRBJ2-7; abundance: -; d_gene: -; len: 12; v_gene: TRBV6-2/TRBV6-3; CDR3nt: TGTGCCAGCAGGGAAAGAATCGACGAGCAGTACTTC; CDR3aa: CASRERIDEQYF
j_gene: TRBJ2-5; abundance: -; d_gene: -; len: 13; v_gene: TRBV29-1; CDR3nt: TGCAGCGCCCGGGACAATTCTAGGGAGACCCAGTACTTC; CDR3aa: CSARDNSRETQYF
j_gene: TRBJ2-5; abundance: -; d_gene: -; len: 14; v_gene: TRBV2; CDR3nt: TGTGCCAGCAGAGGGACCTACTACCAAGAGACCCAGTACTTC; CDR3aa: CASRGTYYQETQYF
j_gene: TRBJ2-5; abundance: -; d_gene: TRBD2; len: 16; v_gene: TRBV11-2; CDR3nt: TGTGCCAGCAGCGCCAGACTAGCGGGAGATAGGGAGACCCAGTACTTC; CDR3aa: CASSARLAGDRETQYF
j_gene: TRBJ2-1; abundance: -; d_gene: TRBD1; len: 16; v_gene: TRBV6-1; CDR3nt: TGTGCCAGCAATGGACAGGGGGCTGGTTCCTACAATGAGCAGTTCTTC; CDR3aa: CASNGQGAGSYNEQFF
j_gene: TRBJ2-5; abundance: -; d_gene: -; len: 12; v_gene: TRBV29-1; CDR3nt: TGCAGCGTTGAATGGGGGCGGGAGACCCAGTACTTC; CDR3aa: CSVEWGRETQYF
j_gene: TRBJ1-6; abundance: once; d_gene: TRBD1; len: 13; v_gene: TRBV6-6; CDR3nt: TGTGCCAGCAATAGGGGGCGGGGTTCGGCCCTCCACTTT; CDR3aa: CASNRGRGSALHF
j_gene: TRBJ2-7; abundance: -; d_gene: -; len: 16; v_gene: TRBV12-3/TRBV12-4; CDR3nt: TGTGCCAGCAGTCTAAGGGGTGATTCCTCTCCCTACGAGCAGTACTTC; CDR3aa: CASSLRGDSSPYEQYF
j_gene: TRBJ2-7; abundance: -; d_gene: TRBD1; len: 15; v_gene: TRBV28; CDR3nt: TGTGCCAGCAGTTTTATTGGACAGGGTATTTACGAGCAGTACTTC; CDR3aa: CASSFIGQGIYEQYF
j_gene: TRBJ2-7; abundance: -; d_gene: TRBD2; len: 14; v_gene: TRBV10-3; CDR3nt: TGTGCCATCAGTGTCGGACTAGCGGGAGTCCAACAGTACTTC; CDR3aa: CAISVGLAGVQQYF
j_gene: TRBJ2-5; abundance: -; d_gene: -; len: 13; v_gene: TRBV12-3/TRBV12-4; CDR3nt: TGTGCCAGCAGGATCGGAATTCAGGAGACCCAGTACTTC; CDR3aa: CASRIGIQETQYF
j_gene: TRBJ2-3; abundance: -; d_gene: -; len: 16; v_gene: TRBV7-4; CDR3nt: TGTGCCAGCACCCCAAGAGAGCAGTTCACCCCCGATACGCAGTATTTT; CDR3aa: CASTPREQFTPDTQYF
j_gene: TRBJ2-7; abundance: -; d_gene: -; len: 12; v_gene: TRBV5-6; CDR3nt: TGTGCCAGCAGCTTGCCGGGCGACGAGCAGTACTTC; CDR3aa: CASSLPGDEQYF
j_gene: TRBJ1-6; abundance: -; d_gene: -; len: 15; v_gene: TRBV27; CDR3nt: TGTGCCAGCAGTTTTGCCGGACACTATAATTCACCCCTCCACTTT; CDR3aa: CASSFAGHYNSPLHF
j_gene: TRBJ2-5; abundance: many; d_gene: -; len: 14; v_gene: TRBV7-2; CDR3nt: TGTGCCAGCAGTTCCTCTGGGGGCTTGGAGACCCAGTACTTC; CDR3aa: CASSSSGGLETQYF
j_gene: TRBJ2-3; abundance: few; d_gene: -; len: 15; v_gene: TRBV5-6; CDR3nt: TGTGCCAGCAGCTCCCGGCTAAGACGTACAGATACGCAGTATTTT; CDR3aa: CASSSRLRRTDTQYF